This T cell receptor beta chain appears in the sequencing data of a study of blood T cell repertoires in COVID-19. Study as a whole: The United States, Italy and Spain supplied acute and convalescent COVID-19 samples. PBMCs, B-cell-depleted T cells, or T cells provided the cDNA or gDNA that made up the material.

CDR3 size: 13 residues. V lost 6 bases to trimming and J lost 6 bases; unmatched junction nucleotides: 7. In germline, CDR1 is ENHRY, CDR2 SYGVKD. Using immunoSEQ multiplex PCR, the repertoire was profiled, and TCRdb retains in-frame clones only, with some absent. Of tens of thousands of clones listed, 84% are singletons. This clone appeared a single time. The sample was peripheral blood. The rearrangement uses TRBV10-3 and TRBJ1-2; 7 nucleotides line up with TRBD1. The clonotype originates from a man aged 50-60 years with acute or convalescent COVID-19. Here the CDR3 reads CAIRKGGPHGYTF. CDR3 in DNA: TGTGCCATCAGGAAAGGGGGCCCCCATGGCTACACCTTC.